These T cell receptor beta chains were read from a single sample in a study of blood T cells in healthy people across ages. TCRdb re-derived calls from the 5' RACE reads in MiXCR, one entry per CDR3 protein. Of roughly 1,500,000 distinct CDR3 sequences in the sample, 42% were seen once. Sequencing was performed on blood. The receptor source for this set is a woman in her late teens or twenties in good health. Each CDR3 is given with its conserved first and last residue. The D gene is left open where the match is weak. Only part of the rows carry a size: once, few, many, or a class if the clone is expanded.

d_call: TRBD2; j_call: TRBJ2-3; clone_size: .; v_call: TRBV5-6; cdr3_aa: CASSFIIRGLAGELDTQYF; cdr3_nt: TGTGCCAGCAGCTTCATAATACGCGGACTAGCGGGAGAGTTGGATACGCAGTATTTT
d_call: .; j_call: TRBJ1-2; clone_size: .; v_call: TRBV5-1; cdr3_aa: CASLPEGKRPGYGYTF; cdr3_nt: TGCGCCAGCCTACCTGAAGGCAAACGTCCGGGCTATGGCTACACCTTC
d_call: .; j_call: TRBJ2-7; clone_size: .; v_call: TRBV27; cdr3_aa: CASNTPPSYEQYF; cdr3_nt: TGTGCCAGCAATACCCCTCCATCCTACGAGCAGTACTTC
d_call: .; j_call: TRBJ2-2; clone_size: .; v_call: TRBV6-4; cdr3_aa: CASSEGGTLGTGKLFF; cdr3_nt: TGTGCCAGCAGTGAAGGTGGGACGCTGGGGACCGGGAAGCTGTTTTTT
d_call: .; j_call: TRBJ1-1; clone_size: few; v_call: TRBV7-2; cdr3_aa: CASSLASDSAEAFF; cdr3_nt: TGTGCCAGCAGCTTAGCCTCGGACAGCGCTGAAGCTTTCTTT
d_call: TRBD2; j_call: TRBJ2-5; clone_size: .; v_call: TRBV6-2/TRBV6-3; cdr3_aa: CASSPLTSGWETQYF; cdr3_nt: TGTGCCAGCAGCCCACTCACTAGCGGTTGGGAGACCCAGTACTTC
d_call: .; j_call: TRBJ2-7; clone_size: .; v_call: TRBV2; cdr3_aa: CASTPGFAVYEQYF; cdr3_nt: TGTGCCAGCACTCCAGGGTTCGCTGTTTACGAGCAGTACTTC
d_call: .; j_call: TRBJ2-1; clone_size: .; v_call: TRBV24-1; cdr3_aa: CATSPRDSLYNEQFF; cdr3_nt: TGTGCCACCAGTCCGCGGGACAGCCTATACAATGAGCAGTTCTTC
d_call: .; j_call: TRBJ2-1; clone_size: .; v_call: TRBV3-1; cdr3_aa: CASRLSLYHEQFF; cdr3_nt: TGTGCCAGCAGGCTATCTTTGTACCATGAGCAGTTCTTC
d_call: TRBD1; j_call: TRBJ1-4; clone_size: .; v_call: TRBV12-3/TRBV12-4; cdr3_aa: CASSPDRGVRKLFF; cdr3_nt: TGTGCCAGCAGTCCCGACAGGGGAGTGCGAAAACTGTTTTTT
d_call: .; j_call: TRBJ1-6; clone_size: many; v_call: TRBV12-3/TRBV12-4; cdr3_aa: CASSFGNSPLHF; cdr3_nt: TGTGCCAGCAGTTTTGGGAATTCACCCCTCCACTTT
d_call: .; j_call: TRBJ2-1; clone_size: .; v_call: TRBV10-2; cdr3_aa: CASSESGMEGYNEQFF; cdr3_nt: TGCGCCAGCAGTGAGTCTGGGATGGAGGGTTACAATGAGCAGTTCTTC
d_call: TRBD1; j_call: TRBJ2-1; clone_size: .; v_call: TRBV12-3/TRBV12-4; cdr3_aa: CASSEDRGRNEQFF; cdr3_nt: TGTGCCAGCAGTGAGGACAGGGGAAGGAATGAGCAGTTCTTC
d_call: TRBD1; j_call: TRBJ2-7; clone_size: .; v_call: TRBV5-1; cdr3_aa: CASSWTGQVTYEQYF; cdr3_nt: TGCGCCAGCAGCTGGACGGGACAGGTGACCTACGAGCAGTACTTC
d_call: TRBD2; j_call: TRBJ2-1; clone_size: .; v_call: TRBV28; cdr3_aa: CASSFQLAGGDEQFF; cdr3_nt: TGTGCCAGCAGTTTCCAACTAGCGGGGGGCGATGAGCAGTTCTTC
d_call: .; j_call: TRBJ2-5; clone_size: few; v_call: TRBV18; cdr3_aa: CASSPPMGEQETQYF; cdr3_nt: TGTGCCAGCTCACCACCGATGGGGGAACAAGAGACCCAGTACTTC
d_call: .; j_call: TRBJ1-2; clone_size: few; v_call: TRBV29-1; cdr3_aa: CSVEDLGLQKDNTF; cdr3_nt: TGCAGCGTTGAAGATCTTGGGCTACAAAAGGACAACACCTTC
d_call: .; j_call: TRBJ1-2; clone_size: .; v_call: TRBV3-1; cdr3_aa: CASSQPRGYGYTF; cdr3_nt: TGTGCCAGCAGCCAACCGAGGGGATACGGCTACACCTTC
d_call: TRBD2; j_call: TRBJ2-2; clone_size: .; v_call: TRBV12-3/TRBV12-4; cdr3_aa: CASSLSGGNTGELFF; cdr3_nt: TGTGCCAGCAGTTTAAGCGGGGGGAACACCGGGGAGCTGTTTTTT
d_call: .; j_call: TRBJ1-1; clone_size: .; v_call: TRBV20-1; cdr3_aa: CSAGPWALNTEAFF; cdr3_nt: TGCAGTGCTGGCCCATGGGCGTTGAACACTGAAGCTTTCTTT
d_call: TRBD1; j_call: TRBJ2-7; clone_size: .; v_call: TRBV4-1; cdr3_aa: CASSQDLAGQESSYEQYF; cdr3_nt: TGCGCCAGCAGCCAAGATCTTGCCGGACAGGAGTCGTCCTACGAGCAGTACTTC
d_call: .; j_call: TRBJ1-1; clone_size: .; v_call: TRBV10-1; cdr3_aa: CASMARVNTEAFF; cdr3_nt: TGCGCCAGCATGGCCCGGGTGAACACTGAAGCTTTCTTT
d_call: .; j_call: TRBJ2-3; clone_size: once; v_call: TRBV5-1; cdr3_aa: CASSFSPLADTQYF; cdr3_nt: TGCGCCAGCAGCTTTTCACCGTTGGCAGATACGCAGTATTTT
d_call: TRBD1; j_call: TRBJ1-1; clone_size: .; v_call: TRBV9; cdr3_aa: CASSVGVTGTEAFF; cdr3_nt: TGTGCCAGCAGCGTAGGAGTGACAGGGACTGAAGCTTTCTTT
d_call: TRBD2; j_call: TRBJ2-1; clone_size: few; v_call: TRBV14; cdr3_aa: CASSQESGGFATLPNNEQFF; cdr3_nt: TGTGCCAGCAGCCAGGAGAGCGGGGGCTTCGCAACCCTCCCAAACAATGAGCAGTTCTTC
d_call: .; j_call: TRBJ2-3; clone_size: few; v_call: TRBV7-2; cdr3_aa: CASSPQVGTDTQYF; cdr3_nt: TGTGCCAGCAGCCCCCAGGTTGGCACAGATACGCAGTATTTT
d_call: .; j_call: TRBJ2-7; clone_size: .; v_call: TRBV7-6; cdr3_aa: CASSRDGTLSSYEQYF; cdr3_nt: TGTGCCAGCAGCCGAGACGGGACTCTGAGCTCCTACGAGCAGTACTTC
d_call: TRBD2; j_call: TRBJ2-2; clone_size: few; v_call: TRBV6-6; cdr3_aa: CASSYGRGGGTGELFF; cdr3_nt: TGTGCCAGCAGTTACGGTCGGGGGGGCGGAACCGGGGAGCTGTTTTTT
d_call: TRBD2; j_call: TRBJ2-5; clone_size: few; v_call: TRBV12-3/TRBV12-4; cdr3_aa: CASSQTSRETQYF; cdr3_nt: TGTGCCAGCAGTCAGACTAGCCGAGAGACCCAGTACTTC
d_call: .; j_call: TRBJ1-1; clone_size: few; v_call: TRBV27; cdr3_aa: CASSLSQAGLKEAFF; cdr3_nt: TGTGCCAGCAGTTTGTCTCAGGCGGGCTTGAAAGAAGCTTTCTTT
d_call: TRBD1; j_call: TRBJ2-7; clone_size: .; v_call: TRBV15; cdr3_aa: CATSTPMGTVTYEQYF; cdr3_nt: TGTGCCACCAGCACACCGATGGGGACAGTCACCTACGAGCAGTACTTC
d_call: TRBD1; j_call: TRBJ2-3; clone_size: few; v_call: TRBV24-1; cdr3_aa: CATSVGGVDTQYF; cdr3_nt: TGTGCCACCAGTGTAGGGGGCGTAGATACGCAGTATTTT
d_call: TRBD2; j_call: TRBJ2-1; clone_size: few; v_call: TRBV20-1; cdr3_aa: CSARRAGGGDEQFF; cdr3_nt: TGCAGTGCTAGACGAGCGGGGGGAGGTGATGAGCAGTTCTTC
d_call: .; j_call: TRBJ2-3; clone_size: .; v_call: TRBV9; cdr3_aa: CASSVGSGPSTDTQYF; cdr3_nt: TGTGCCAGCAGCGTAGGTAGCGGACCTAGCACAGATACGCAGTATTTT
d_call: TRBD1; j_call: TRBJ1-4; clone_size: few; v_call: TRBV7-9; cdr3_aa: CASSLAVTGSNEKLFF; cdr3_nt: TGTGCCAGCAGCTTAGCGGTGACAGGGTCTAATGAAAAACTGTTTTTT
d_call: .; j_call: TRBJ2-3; clone_size: .; v_call: TRBV6-5; cdr3_aa: CASRTRTYPSDTQYF; cdr3_nt: TGTGCCAGCAGGACTCGGACTTATCCCTCAGATACGCAGTATTTT
d_call: TRBD1; j_call: TRBJ1-2; clone_size: few; v_call: TRBV6-2/TRBV6-3; cdr3_aa: CASSHGTDRGYTF; cdr3_nt: TGTGCCAGCAGTCACGGGACAGATCGAGGCTACACCTTC
d_call: .; j_call: TRBJ2-7; clone_size: .; v_call: TRBV7-4; cdr3_aa: CASSFGFSYEQYF; cdr3_nt: TGTGCCAGCAGCTTTGGGTTCTCCTACGAGCAGTACTTC
d_call: TRBD2; j_call: TRBJ2-1; clone_size: .; v_call: TRBV12-5; cdr3_aa: CASGSPTSGIGHEQFF; cdr3_nt: TGTGCTAGTGGTTCCCCGACTAGCGGGATAGGGCATGAGCAGTTCTTC
d_call: .; j_call: TRBJ1-5; clone_size: .; v_call: TRBV6-5; cdr3_aa: CASSSAKGLGNQPQHF; cdr3_nt: TGTGCCAGCAGTTCCGCCAAGGGGCTGGGCAATCAGCCCCAGCATTTT
d_call: .; j_call: TRBJ2-7; clone_size: few; v_call: TRBV12-3/TRBV12-4; cdr3_aa: CASSFPRQVSSGLNEQYF; cdr3_nt: TGTGCCAGCAGTTTTCCCCGACAGGTATCTTCGGGATTGAACGAGCAGTACTTC
d_call: .; j_call: TRBJ2-5; clone_size: .; v_call: TRBV5-1; cdr3_aa: CASSLQQSQETQYF; cdr3_nt: TGCGCCAGCAGCTTACAGCAGTCGCAAGAGACCCAGTACTTC
d_call: .; j_call: TRBJ2-3; clone_size: .; v_call: TRBV25-1; cdr3_aa: CASSEGASSTDTQYF; cdr3_nt: TGTGCCAGCAGTGAAGGGGCTAGCAGCACAGATACGCAGTATTTT
d_call: TRBD2; j_call: TRBJ2-7; clone_size: .; v_call: TRBV29-1; cdr3_aa: CSVEWGTSGRSSYERYF; cdr3_nt: TGCAGCGTTGAGTGGGGGACTAGCGGGCGAAGCTCCTACGAGCGGTACTTC
d_call: .; j_call: TRBJ1-4; clone_size: .; v_call: TRBV10-3; cdr3_aa: CATRGTDEKLFF; cdr3_nt: TGTGCCACGCGAGGCACAGATGAAAAACTGTTTTTT
d_call: TRBD2; j_call: TRBJ2-1; clone_size: .; v_call: TRBV12-3/TRBV12-4; cdr3_aa: CASSSNSGRGDEQFF; cdr3_nt: TGTGCCAGCAGTTCGAATAGCGGGAGAGGGGATGAGCAGTTCTTC
d_call: .; j_call: TRBJ1-1; clone_size: .; v_call: TRBV20-1; cdr3_aa: CSARDMGSSALNTEAFF; cdr3_nt: TGCAGTGCTAGAGATATGGGCTCGTCAGCTCTGAACACTGAAGCTTTCTTT
d_call: .; j_call: TRBJ2-4; clone_size: .; v_call: TRBV10-3; cdr3_aa: CAISESEGPGESIQYF; cdr3_nt: TGTGCCATCAGTGAGTCTGAGGGGCCAGGGGAATCCATTCAGTACTTC
d_call: .; j_call: TRBJ2-5; clone_size: .; v_call: TRBV20-1; cdr3_aa: CSAYNGAKETQYF; cdr3_nt: TGCAGTGCCTATAACGGCGCTAAAGAGACCCAGTACTTC
d_call: .; j_call: TRBJ1-1; clone_size: once; v_call: TRBV27; cdr3_aa: CASRDDTGRGTEAFF; cdr3_nt: TGTGCCAGCAGAGACGACACTGGGCGAGGCACTGAAGCTTTCTTT